This entry lists 32 T cell receptor beta chains sequenced from one sample in a study of shared clonotypes between healthy human individuals. Measured with immunoSEQ multiplex PCR; TCRdb has only the in-frame clones, and not every one. The sample has approximately 1,500,000 clones, 95% to 99% seen once. The sample comprised naive CD4+ T cells sorted from blood. Subset indicated: CD45RA+ positively selected. These receptors came from a man younger than 40 in good health.

The chain links TRBV6-1 to TRBJ1-3; D remains unclear. Germline CDR1 MNHNS, CDR2 SASEGT. CDR3 length: 14 amino acids. Deletions cut 6 bases from V and 0 bases from J, with 9 bases between. The DNA of the CDR3 is TGTGCCAGCAGCCCAACTACCTCTGGAAACACCATATATTTT. Translating it yields CASSPTTSGNTIYF.

In regard to this clone: One end of the junction is discordant with germline, which a read error may explain. The chain couples TRBV7-7 to TRBJ1-4; D not certain. The CDR3 length is 13 residues. CDR1 is SSHAT, CDR2 FNYEAQ, per germline (reference sequence). CDR3 sequence reads: CASSLVLGEKLFF. DNA of the CDR3: TGTGCTAGCAGCTTAGTGTTGGGAGAAAAACTGTTTTTT.

As regards this clone: Other DNA sequences within the sample encode an identical CDR3. CDR3 nucleotide sequence: TGTGCCAGCAGTGAGGGCAGCACTGAAGCTTTCTTT. It encodes CASSEGSTEAFF. The V and J genes are TRBV2 and TRBJ1-1; D unclear. The CDR3 runs 12 residues. The germline V and J ends were trimmed by 3 bases and 4 bases, with 6 bases remaining between them. Germline V gene lookup returns CDR1 SNHLY and CDR2 FYNNEI.

The chain has TRBV27 and TRBJ2-5; 14 bases align to TRBD2. The junction had 5 bases not matched to a gene; V was cut back by 5 bases and J by 6 bases. The CDR3 spans 15 residues. Per the germline V gene, CDR1 is MNHEY and CDR2 is SMNVEV (reference sequence). The CDR3 sequence is CASSAGTSGSQTQYF. CDR3 DNA sequence: TGTGCCAGCAGTGCGGGGACTAGCGGGAGTCAGACCCAGTACTTC.

V gene TRBV29-1 combines with J gene TRBJ1-1; the D is unclear. The V gene lost 6 bases and the J gene lost 5 bases, with 13 bases spanning the gap. Germline V CDR1 and CDR2: SQVTM, ANQGSEA. CDR3 size: 12 residues. CDR3 sequence reads: CSVYRVATEAFF. The CDR3 nucleotides are TGCAGCGTGTATCGGGTAGCGACTGAAGCTTTCTTT.

This chain connects TRBV5-1 to TRBJ2-5; 8 nucleotides agree with TRBD2. The ends lost 0 bases at V and 0 bases at J; junction bases unmatched: 7. CDR1 SGHRS and CDR2 YFSETQ come from the germline V gene. This CDR3 contains 17 residues. As DNA, the CDR3 is TGCGCCAGCAGCTTGGGGCATGGCGGGAGGTACCAAGAGACCCAGTACTTC. This codes for CASSLGHGGRYQETQYF.

V and J are TRBV5-1 and TRBJ2-2; the D is unclear. Germline values: CDR1 SGHRS, CDR2 YFSETQ. The CDR3 has 16 residues. Trimming left V 0 bases short and J 0 bases short, with 9 bases between. CDR3 sequence (DNA): TGCGCCAGCAGCTTGGCCCAACACACGAACACCGGGGAGCTGTTTTTT. This encodes CASSLAQHTNTGELFF.

Turning to this clone: Other DNA sequences in this specimen translate into the identical CDR3. The chain employs TRBV6-1 and TRBJ2-5; D perhaps matches TRBD2 (6 bases). This CDR3 region has 13 residues. The germline V and J ends were trimmed by 8 bases and 4 bases, with 14 bases remaining between them. CDR1 and CDR2 from the germline V gene are MNHNS and SASEGT. The DNA for the CDR3 is TGTGCCAGCCTGGCAGGGCGGGGAGAGACCCAGTACTTC. The encoded protein is CASLAGRGETQYF.

The rearrangement links TRBV11-1 to TRBJ2-7; TRBD2 matches at 10 bases. This CDR3 is 15 amino acids long. V shed 7 bases and J 2 bases; nucleotides not matched to a gene: 8. Germline V gives CDR1 SGHAT, CDR2 FQDESV (reference sequence). CDR3 nucleotides: TGTGCCAGCAAGATTGGGACTAGCGCAACCTACGAGCAGTACTTC. Translating gives CASKIGTSATYEQYF.

This chain uses TRBV2 with TRBJ1-2; 10 bases map to TRBD1. Germline V gene sequence: CDR1 SNHLY, CDR2 FYNNEI. The CDR3 sequence is 13 residues long. V was clipped by 6 bases and J by 2 bases; unmatched bases: 0. CDR3 amino acids: CASRDRGNYGYTF. The CDR3 DNA follows: TGTGCCAGCAGGGACAGGGGGAACTATGGCTACACCTTC.

CDR3 DNA: TGCGCCAGCAGCTTGGTAGCGGACCGCACCGGGGAGCTGTTTTTT. The encoded protein is CASSLVADRTGELFF. V is TRBV5-1 and J is TRBJ2-2; possibly TRBD2 for D (6 bases). V shed 0 bases and J shed 4 bases, with 10 bases lying between them. This CDR3 has 15 amino acids. Germline V gene data show CDR1 as SGHRS and CDR2 as YFSETQ.

About this clone: The sample holds other DNA sequences that translate to the same CDR3. The chain joins TRBV2 to TRBJ2-5; maybe TRBD2 (6 bases). Trimming cost V 4 bases and J 0 bases, with 9 bases left between them. Per the germline V gene, CDR1 is SNHLY and CDR2 is FYNNEI. CDR3 size: 14 residues. As DNA, the CDR3 is TGTGCCAGCAGTGGCGGGGTGTACCAAGAGACCCAGTACTTC. Amino acid sequence: CASSGGVYQETQYF.

The rearrangement links TRBV9 to TRBJ2-1; D is perhaps TRBD1 (6 bases). The CDR3 spans 16 residues. From germline, CDR1 is SGDLS and CDR2 YYNGEE. The V end was cut by 3 bases, the J end by 0 bases, with 13 bases between. CDR3 loop: CASSGSTGSSYNEQFF. In DNA, the CDR3 is TGTGCCAGCAGCGGAAGTACAGGGAGCTCCTACAATGAGCAGTTCTTC.

V usage is TRBV5-1 and J usage is TRBJ2-2, with TRBD2 matching 8 bases. The length of the CDR3 is 17 residues. V shed 0 bases and J 5 bases; nucleotides not matched to a gene: 9. The germline V gene encodes CDR1 SGHRS and CDR2 YFSETQ. DNA for the CDR3: TGCGCCAGCAGCTTGGCCCCGGCGGGAGGTGGGACCGGGGAGCTGTTTTTT. Translation: CASSLAPAGGGTGELFF.

The chain has TRBV5-1 and TRBJ2-7; 14 nucleotides line up with TRBD2. The germline V gene encodes CDR1 SGHRS and CDR2 YFSETQ. The CDR3 totals 15 residues. The junction had 5 bases not matched to a gene; V was cut back by 3 bases and J by 6 bases. This CDR3 reads CASSSEGLAGGEQYF. As DNA, the CDR3 is TGCGCCAGCAGCTCCGAAGGACTAGCGGGAGGCGAGCAGTACTTC.

The chain combines TRBV27 with TRBJ1-1; D not certain. With 4 bases removed from V and 2 bases from J, the gap between germline ends came to 17 bases. Germline assignment: CDR1 MNHEY and CDR2 SMNVEV (reference sequence). This CDR3 contains 16 residues. The CDR3 bases are TGTGCCAGCAGTTCTTACCTAACCGGGCAAAACACTGAAGCTTTCTTT. The encoded protein is CASSSYLTGQNTEAFF.

The J gene is TRBJ1-3, the V gene TRBV28, with no clear D. This CDR3 contains 17 residues. Trimming stripped 6 bases from V and 2 bases from J, with 20 bases between. The germline CDR1 and CDR2 sequences are MDHEN and SYDVKM. This chain's CDR3 is CASRGIVGNFAGNTIYF. CDR3 in DNA: TGTGCCAGCAGGGGCATCGTGGGGAATTTTGCTGGAAACACCATATATTTT.

The chain combines TRBV4-1 with TRBJ2-1; 7 bases map to TRBD2. The CDR3 contains 16 residues. Trimming cost V 1 base and J 6 bases; bases outside gene matches: 9. Germline V CDR1 and CDR2: MGHRA, YSYEKL. The CDR3 DNA is TGCGCCAGCAGCCAAGGTGGGGCGGGAGCCTTCAATGAGCAGTTCTTC. Translating it yields CASSQGGAGAFNEQFF.

V is TRBV4-3 and J is TRBJ1-4, with D unresolved. Trimming cost V 0 bases and J 8 bases, with 16 bases left between them. The CDR3 is made up of 16 amino acids. Germline values: CDR1 LGHNA, CDR2 YSLEER. This CDR3 reads CASSQERARTQEKLFF. For the CDR3, the DNA is TGCGCCAGCAGCCAAGAGAGGGCGCGGACTCAGGAAAAACTGTTTTTT.

The V call is TRBV2, the J call TRBJ1-3; maybe TRBD1 (6 bases). Trimming took off 8 bases at V and 0 bases at J, with 14 bases between the two ends. Germline CDR1 SNHLY, CDR2 FYNNEI. The CDR3 totals 15 residues. The CDR3 nucleotides are TGTGCCAGCGTGTGGGGACATCCCTCTGGAAACACCATATATTTT. This codes for CASVWGHPSGNTIYF.

This chain joins TRBV5-6 and TRBJ1-5; no reliable D call. From germline, CDR1 is SGHDT and CDR2 YYEEEE. This CDR3 region has 13 residues. V was clipped by 2 bases and J by 7 bases, with 10 bases between them. In DNA form, the CDR3 reads TGTGCCAGCAGCTTCAGGAGTTTCCAGCCCCAGCATTTT. It encodes CASSFRSFQPQHF.

The chain couples TRBV5-4 to TRBJ1-1; no reliable D call. Trimming took 0 bases from V and 5 from J, leaving 11 bases between them. The germline V gene encodes CDR1 SGHNT and CDR2 YYREEE (reference sequence). CDR3 length: 14 amino acids. CDR3 region: CASSLGAGLTEAFF. CDR3 sequence (DNA): TGTGCCAGCAGCTTGGGCGCAGGTCTAACTGAAGCTTTCTTT.

The rearrangement uses TRBV19 and TRBJ1-3; TRBD1 matches at 8 bases. V shed 5 bases and J 0 bases; nucleotides not matched to a gene: 6. Germline CDR1 LNHDA, CDR2 SQIVND (reference sequence). CDR3 length: 16 amino acids. The CDR3 protein is CASSVGQVLSGNTIYF. The CDR3 DNA reads TGTGCCAGTAGTGTGGGACAGGTTCTCTCTGGAAACACCATATATTTT.

In this sample, this clone turned up once. The genes are TRBV5-1 and TRBJ1-1, with D possibly being TRBD1 (5 bases). CDR3 length: 15 amino acids. The V end was cut by 5 bases, the J end by 6 bases, with 20 bases between. From germline, CDR1 is SGHRS and CDR2 YFSETQ. CDR3 sequence: CASSREGTRISEAFF. Here the CDR3 DNA reads TGCGCCAGCAGTAGGGAGGGGACGCGCATCTCTGAAGCTTTCTTT.

The CDR3 protein is CASSLSGVNTEAFF. CDR3 in DNA: TGTGCCAGCAGCTTGTCCGGGGTGAACACTGAAGCTTTCTTT. The rearrangement uses TRBV5-6 and TRBJ1-1; D is ambiguous. This CDR3 spans 14 amino acids. Trimming removed 1 base at V and 0 bases at J, with 7 bases between. Per germline, CDR1 SGHDT and CDR2 YYEEEE.

The CDR3 region has the DNA TGTGCCTCCCGAGCGGGAGGGAACACCGGGGAGCTGTTTTTT. The encoded protein is CASRAGGNTGELFF. The chain has TRBV10-3 and TRBJ2-2, with TRBD2 identical over 9 bases. The CDR3 is 14 residues long. The junction had 5 bases not matched to a gene; V was cut back by 11 bases and J by 1 base. Germline V gene sequence: CDR1 ENHRY, CDR2 SYGVKD.

The chain couples TRBV28 to TRBJ2-7, with D perhaps TRBD1 (5 bases). Per germline, CDR1 MDHEN and CDR2 SYDVKM. Trimming cost V 0 bases and J 4 bases, with 13 bases left between them. This CDR3 comprises 15 residues. This chain's CDR3 is CASSLWDRTNYEQYF. CDR3 nucleotide sequence: TGTGCCAGCAGTTTATGGGATCGGACAAATTACGAGCAGTACTTC.

The V call is TRBV9, the J call TRBJ2-7; tentatively, D is TRBD2 (5 bases). This CDR3 spans 14 amino acids. V shed 4 bases and J shed 7 bases, with 18 bases lying between them. Germline CDR1 is SGDLS and CDR2 is YYNGEE. CDR3 loop: CASSPRVATGEQYF. DNA for the CDR3: TGTGCCAGCAGCCCTCGGGTCGCCACGGGAGAGCAGTACTTC. The full variable domain, in which reference TRBV9 and TRBJ2-7 provide the parts outside the CDR3, is DSGVTQTPKHLITATGQRVTLRCSPRSGDLSVYWYQQSLDQGLQFLIQYYNGEERAKGNILERFSAQQFPDLHSELNLSSLELGDSALYFCASSPRVATGEQYFGPGTRLTVT.

This chain links TRBV18 with TRBJ2-7; possible D gene TRBD1, 6 bases. CDR1 and CDR2 from the germline V gene are KGHSH and LQKENI. The CDR3 spans 17 residues. Trimming left V 3 bases short and J 3 bases short, with 21 bases between. This chain's CDR3 is CASSPPTSTGLFYEQYF. Here the CDR3 DNA reads TGTGCCAGCTCACCGCCGACCTCCACAGGGCTATTCTACGAGCAGTACTTC. Variable domain in full (rest from reference TRBV18 and TRBJ2-7): NAGVMQNPRHLVRRRGQEARLRCSPMKGHSHVYWYRQLPEEGLKFMVYLQKENIIDESGMPKERFSAEFPKEGPSILRIQQVVRGDSAAYFCASSPPTSTGLFYEQYFGPGTRLTVT.

The rearrangement links TRBV28 to TRBJ1-2, with 7 bases lining up with TRBD1. The CDR3 spans 12 residues. The V gene's germline CDR1 is MDHEN and CDR2 SYDVKM. V was pared by 5 bases and J by 11 bases, with 8 bases of the junction left unmatched. The CDR3 region is CASSNAGTAYTF. The CDR3 DNA reads as TGTGCCAGCAGTAACGCGGGGACAGCATACACCTTC.

The V gene is TRBV11-3, the J gene TRBJ2-7; D not certain. Trimming stripped 4 bases from V and 7 bases from J, with 14 bases between. The germline V gene encodes CDR1 SGHNT and CDR2 YENEEA. The CDR3 sequence is 13 residues long. The CDR3 nucleotides read TGTGCCAGCAGCTCCACGACTCTTAATGAGCAGTACTTC. This translates into CASSSTTLNEQYF.

V and J are TRBV7-2 and TRBJ2-7, with D possibly being TRBD1 or TRBD2 (5 bases each). The V gene lost 1 base and the J gene lost 2 bases, with 12 bases spanning the gap. This CDR3 spans 15 amino acids. Germline lookup yields CDR1 SGHTA and CDR2 FQGNSA. The CDR3 here is CASSLVRQGPYEQYF. The DNA for the CDR3 is TGTGCCAGCAGCTTAGTGAGGCAGGGACCCTACGAGCAGTACTTC. Filled out from reference TRBV7-2 and TRBJ2-7, the complete variable domain reads GAGVSQSPSNKVTEKGKDVELRCDPISGHTALYWYRQSLGQGLEFLIYFQGNSAPDKSGLPSDRFSAERTGGSVSTLTIQRTQQEDSAVYLCASSLVRQGPYEQYFGPGTRLTVT.